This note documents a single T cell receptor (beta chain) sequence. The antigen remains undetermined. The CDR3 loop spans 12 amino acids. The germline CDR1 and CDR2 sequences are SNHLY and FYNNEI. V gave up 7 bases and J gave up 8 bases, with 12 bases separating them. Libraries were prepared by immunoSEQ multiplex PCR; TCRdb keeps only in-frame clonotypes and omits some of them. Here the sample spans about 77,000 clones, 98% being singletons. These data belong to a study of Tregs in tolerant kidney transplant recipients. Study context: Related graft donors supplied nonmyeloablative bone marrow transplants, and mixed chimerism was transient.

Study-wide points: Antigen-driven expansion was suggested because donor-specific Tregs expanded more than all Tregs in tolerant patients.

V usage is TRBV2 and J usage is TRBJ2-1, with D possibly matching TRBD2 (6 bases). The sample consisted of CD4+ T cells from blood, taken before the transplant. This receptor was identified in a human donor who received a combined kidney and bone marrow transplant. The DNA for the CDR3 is TGTGCCAGCATGAGACTAGTCGATGAGCAGTTCTTC. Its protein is CASMRLVDEQFF.